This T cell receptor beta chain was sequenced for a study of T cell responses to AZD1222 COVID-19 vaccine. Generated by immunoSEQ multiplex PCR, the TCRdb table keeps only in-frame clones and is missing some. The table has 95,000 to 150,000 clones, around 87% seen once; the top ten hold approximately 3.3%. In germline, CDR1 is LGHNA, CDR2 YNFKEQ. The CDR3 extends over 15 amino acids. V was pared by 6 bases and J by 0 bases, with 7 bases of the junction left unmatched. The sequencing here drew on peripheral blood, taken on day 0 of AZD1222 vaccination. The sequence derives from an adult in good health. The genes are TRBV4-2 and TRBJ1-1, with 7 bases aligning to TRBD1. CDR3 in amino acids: CASRRDSRVNTEAFF. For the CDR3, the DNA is TGTGCCAGCAGACGGGACAGTCGGGTGAACACTGAAGCTTTCTTT.